This T cell receptor beta chain was retrieved from a study of T cells in Graves' hyperthyroidism and ophthalmopathy. Study-wide context: Sampling of peripheral blood happened at initial diagnosis, prior to any treatment. Study-wide results and limits: It was a median around seven months before onset that the model predicted ophthalmopathy.

On this clonotype: The antigen is unknown. A clone one base away is much larger, so this may be a read error.

RNA transcripts served as the template for amplifying TCR beta CDR3 regions. The HTBI primer set was used in a first-round RT-PCR of the TCR CDR3. Each CDR3 protein is one row after TCRdb ran MiXCR on the multiplex PCR reads. The sample has hundreds of thousands of distinct CDR3 sequences; 15% to 19% are singletons. This TCR derives from a woman aged 18 to 35 with Graves' hyperthyroidism. What was sequenced was blood.

CDR3 in amino acids: CVSSSGQGREKLFF. The CDR3 DNA follows: TGTGTCAGCAGCTCCGGACAGGGAAGGGAAAAACTGTTTTTT. The chain employs TRBV3-1 and TRBJ1-4; 8 bases align to TRBD1. The length of the CDR3 is 14 residues. Germline CDR1 and CDR2: LGHDT and YNNKEL (reference sequence). Combining the CDR3 with reference TRBV3-1 and TRBJ1-4 gives the whole variable domain DTAVSQTPKYLVTQMGNDKSIKCEQNLGHDTMYWYKQDSKKFLKIMFSYNNKELIINETVPNRFSPKSPDKAHLNLHINSLELGDSAVYFCVSSSGQGREKLFFGSGTQLSVL.